The 26 T cell receptor beta chains below all came from one sample that was sequenced in a study of T cells in Graves' hyperthyroidism and ophthalmopathy. What was amplified from RNA transcripts were TCR beta CDR3 regions. Initially, a first-round RT-PCR of the TCR CDR3 employed the HTBI primer set. A single record per CDR3 protein comes from TCRdb applying MiXCR to the multiplex PCR reads. This table has a few hundred thousand distinct CDR3 sequences, about 20% appearing once. Sequencing input: blood. The receptor source for this set is an older woman with Graves' ophthalmopathy.

The genes are TRBV10-3 and TRBJ1-1, with D perhaps matching TRBD1 (5 bases). Germline V gene data show CDR1 as ENHRY and CDR2 as SYGVKD. Trimming left V 7 bases short and J 5 bases short, with 14 bases between. The CDR3 runs 13 residues. The CDR3 loop is CAINRAEGTEAFF. CDR3 coding DNA: TGTGCCATCAACCGGGCCGAGGGGACTGAAGCTTTCTTT.

The V call is TRBV5-6, the J call TRBJ2-5; tentatively, D is TRBD2 (5 bases). Germline-derived CDR1 and CDR2 are SGHDT and YYEEEE. This CDR3 region has 14 residues. V lost 3 bases and J lost 3, with 12 bases in between. DNA for the CDR3: TGTGCCAGCAGCTACTGGACTGGAAAAGAGACCCAGTACTTC. Translating it yields CASSYWTGKETQYF.

The V call is TRBV25-1, the J call TRBJ1-2, with a possible D match to TRBD1 (5 bases). V lost 5 bases to trimming and J lost 0 bases, with 19 bases between them. Per germline, CDR1 MGHDK and CDR2 SYGVNS. The CDR3 sequence is 17 residues long. The CDR3 spells CASSRTGTELANYGYTF. CDR3 sequence (DNA): TGTGCCAGCAGTCGTACCGGGACGGAACTAGCTAACTATGGCTACACCTTC.

The table lists this clonotype with a few counts. The chain joins TRBV5-1 to TRBJ2-2; D gene unclear. Trimming took 0 bases from V and 2 from J, leaving 8 bases between them. The CDR3 totals 15 residues. Germline V CDR1 and CDR2: SGHRS, YFSETQ. DNA of the CDR3: TGCGCCAGCAGCTTGGCCAACAGCAACACCGGGGAGCTGTTTTTT. Residues: CASSLANSNTGELFF. The full variable domain, in which reference TRBV5-1 and TRBJ2-2 provide the parts outside the CDR3, is KAGVTQTPRYLIKTRGQQVTLSCSPISGHRSVSWYQQTPGQGLQFLFEYFSETQRNKGNFPGRFSGRQFSNSRSEMNVSTLELGDSALYLCASSLANSNTGELFFGEGSRLTVL.

This clonotype showed up many times. V usage is TRBV12-3 or TRBV12-4 and J usage is TRBJ2-3; 10 positions agree with TRBD2. CDR3 length: 14 amino acids. V was clipped by 7 bases and J by 4 bases; unmatched bases: 5. CDR3: CASKLLAGPDTQYF. The CDR3 DNA is TGTGCCAGCAAACTACTAGCGGGGCCAGATACGCAGTATTTT.

This clonotype was seen a few times. The rearrangement joins TRBV7-9 to TRBJ1-1; D gene uncertain. This CDR3 is built from 14 residues. Trimming removed 1 base at V and 8 bases at J, with 14 bases between. Germline V gene sequence: CDR1 SEHNR, CDR2 FQNEAQ (reference sequence). In DNA, the CDR3 is TGTGCCAGCAGCTTAGAGTTAGGGTCAGTAGAAGCTTTCTTT. Its translation: CASSLELGSVEAFF.

The genes are TRBV3-1 and TRBJ1-3; no clear D gene. Germline lookup yields CDR1 LGHDT and CDR2 YNNKEL (reference sequence). This CDR3 has 13 residues. V was pared by 8 bases and J by 0 bases, with 8 bases between. The DNA of the CDR3 is TGTGCCAGCCTGGGAGACTCTGGAAACACCATATATTTT. As protein: CASLGDSGNTIYF. Variable domain in full (rest from reference TRBV3-1 and TRBJ1-3): DTAVSQTPKYLVTQMGNDKSIKCEQNLGHDTMYWYKQDSKKFLKIMFSYNNKELIINETVPNRFSPKSPDKAHLNLHINSLELGDSAVYFCASLGDSGNTIYFGEGSWLTVV.

The J gene is TRBJ1-2, the V gene TRBV20-1, with TRBD1 matching over 10 bases. V was pared by 1 base and J by 7 bases, with 3 bases of the junction left unmatched. The CDR3 is made up of 13 amino acids. Germline V gene data show CDR1 as DFQATT and CDR2 as SNEGSKA (reference sequence). Written as DNA, the CDR3 is TGCAGTGCTAGAGTCGGGACAGGGGTTGGCTACACCTTC. Its protein is CSARVGTGVGYTF.

V and J are TRBV30 and TRBJ2-2; 9 nucleotides agree with TRBD2. This CDR3 has 15 amino acids. Losses at the gene ends were 2 bases for V and 4 bases for J; bases not matched to a gene: 5. The germline V gene has CDR1 GTSNPN and CDR2 SVGIG (reference sequence). Here the CDR3 DNA reads TGTGCCTGGAGTCGCGGGAGGGCCACCACCGGGGAGCTGTTTTTT. Amino acids: CAWSRGRATTGELFF.

This chain links TRBV3-1 with TRBJ2-5, with D possibly TRBD2 on 5 matching bases. Between the trimmed V and J ends, which lost 5 bases and 5 bases, there was a span of 15 bases. Germline V lookup: CDR1 LGHDT, CDR2 YNNKEL (reference sequence). The CDR3 consists of 14 residues. The CDR3 spells CASSSQPRRETQYF. CDR3 in DNA: TGTGCCAGCAGCAGCCAACCCCGGAGGGAGACCCAGTACTTC.

This clonotype was seen only a few times. This chain connects TRBV7-9 to TRBJ2-2, with 15 bases that match TRBD2. The V and J ends lost 4 bases and 7 bases, in that order; junction bases with no gene match: 4. The CDR3 extends over 16 amino acids. CDR1 is SEHNR and CDR2 is FQNEAQ in the germline V gene (reference sequence). The CDR3 bases are TGTGCCAGCAGCTCCGGACTAGCGGGAGGGGTCGGGGAGCTGTTTTTT. This gives the protein CASSSGLAGGVGELFF.

The table lists this clonotype with a few counts. The rearrangement joins TRBV3-1 to TRBJ1-6; 8 nucleotides line up with TRBD1. The CDR3 is 17 residues long. J was trimmed by 9 bases and V by 2 bases; bases with no gene match: 12. CDR1 and CDR2 from the germline V gene are LGHDT and YNNKEL (reference sequence). CDR3 sequence: CASSQSPAGGLGSPLHF. The CDR3 DNA reads as TGTGCCAGCAGCCAATCCCCCGCAGGGGGCTTGGGTTCACCCCTCCACTTT.

This clonotype was counted at least ten times. The rearrangement links TRBV27 to TRBJ1-1; 8 positions agree with TRBD1. The CDR3 has 13 amino acids. The germline gives CDR1 MNHEY, CDR2 SMNVEV (reference sequence). V was clipped by 7 bases and J by 1 base; unmatched bases: 2. The CDR3 DNA reads as TGTGCCAGCAAGACAGGGGCGAACACTGAAGCTTTCTTT. Protein: CASKTGANTEAFF.

This clonotype was observed a handful of times. The genes are TRBV14 and TRBJ2-2; TRBD2 agrees at 7 bases. CDR1 is SGHDN, CDR2 FVKESK, per germline. This CDR3 has 14 residues. The V gene end was trimmed by 4 bases and the J gene end by 7 bases; junction bases not matched to a gene: 6. CDR3 in DNA: TGTGCCAGCAGCCGTATCACGGGAGGCGGGGAGCTGTTTTTT. This codes for CASSRITGGGELFF.

This clonotype was observed a few times. The rearrangement joins TRBV7-6 to TRBJ2-7; 9 positions agree with TRBD1. There are 17 residues in the CDR3. The junction had 7 bases not matched to a gene; V was cut back by 0 bases and J by 1 base. The V gene's germline CDR1 is SGHVS and CDR2 FNYEAQ. The CDR3 protein is CASSLATGQGKSYEQYF. Written as DNA, the CDR3 is TGTGCCAGCAGCTTAGCCACTGGACAGGGGAAGTCCTACGAGCAGTACTTC.

The CDR3 DNA is TGTGCCAGTAAACAGAATACGGGATTCGTGTCCGGCTACACCTTC. Translating it yields CASKQNTGFVSGYTF. This chain links TRBV19 with TRBJ1-2; D remains unclear. This CDR3 has 15 amino acids. The ends were cut back, 7 bases at V and 8 bases at J, with 23 bases in the middle. Per the germline V gene, CDR1 is LNHDA and CDR2 is SQIVND (reference sequence).

This clonotype was found many times. The chain couples TRBV12-3 or TRBV12-4 to TRBJ2-3, with D possibly being TRBD1 or TRBD2 (5 bases each). The CDR3 consists of 13 residues. The V gene lost 5 bases and the J gene lost 5 bases, with 11 bases spanning the gap. CDR3 protein: CASSLGEGDTQYF. In DNA, the CDR3 is TGTGCCAGCAGTCTGGGGGAAGGAGATACGCAGTATTTT.

Many counts were recorded for this clonotype. V is TRBV30 and J is TRBJ2-7; 7 bases are shared with TRBD2. V was pared by 2 bases and J by 3 bases, with 7 bases of the junction left unmatched. The germline CDR1 and CDR2 sequences are GTSNPN and SVGIG (reference sequence). CDR3 size: 14 residues. CDR3 sequence reads: CAWSTGGTNYEQYF. CDR3 sequence (DNA): TGTGCCTGGAGTACCGGGGGGACCAACTACGAGCAGTACTTC.

This clonotype showed up just a few times. The rearrangement links TRBV20-1 to TRBJ2-1; 9 bases map to TRBD2. The CDR3 sequence is 14 residues long. The V and J ends lost 1 base and 8 bases, in that order; junction bases with no gene match: 6. Germline values: CDR1 DFQATT, CDR2 SNEGSKA (reference sequence). CDR3 in amino acids: CSARADGGRDEQFF. The CDR3 DNA follows: TGCAGTGCTAGAGCAGATGGCGGGAGGGATGAGCAGTTCTTC.

In this sample, this clonotype turned up many times. V is TRBV2 and J is TRBJ2-5; 9 nucleotides line up with TRBD2. The CDR3 covers 14 residues. Germline CDR1 is SNHLY and CDR2 is FYNNEI. The trim removed 8 bases at V and 4 bases at J, leaving 8 bases unmatched. The CDR3 reads CASGAGGPGETQYF. CDR3 in DNA: TGTGCCAGCGGGGCGGGAGGGCCCGGAGAGACCCAGTACTTC.

The chain employs TRBV2 and TRBJ2-7, with 10 bases fitting TRBD1. V lost 7 bases and J lost 5; bases outside the gene matches: 5. Germline loops: CDR1 SNHLY, CDR2 FYNNEI. CDR3 size: 13 residues. CDR3 protein: CASNGQGVDEQYF. The DNA of the CDR3 is TGTGCCAGCAACGGACAGGGGGTTGACGAGCAGTACTTC.

The chain employs TRBV3-1 and TRBJ2-1; TRBD2 aligns across 8 bases. J was trimmed by 3 bases and V by 6 bases; bases with no gene match: 13. CDR1 and CDR2 from the germline V gene are LGHDT and YNNKEL (reference sequence). The CDR3 has 17 residues. Here the CDR3 DNA reads TGTGCCAGCAGAGGCCTTAGCGGGACTACACTCTACAATGAGCAGTTCTTC. This codes for CASRGLSGTTLYNEQFF.

This clonotype has more than one count but fewer than ten. V is TRBV11-1 and J is TRBJ2-1; 11 bases line up with TRBD1. The CDR3 length is 20 residues. V gave up 3 bases and J gave up 0 bases; unmatched junction bases: 13. The germline gives CDR1 SGHAT, CDR2 FQDESV (reference sequence). CDR3 nucleotide sequence: TGTGCCAGCAGCTTGGTTTCCGGGACAGGGGGTTATAGCTCCTACAATGAGCAGTTCTTC. Its protein product is CASSLVSGTGGYSSYNEQFF.

The sample holds a few counts of this clonotype. The chain has TRBV19 and TRBJ1-1; perhaps TRBD1 as D (6 bases). This CDR3 region has 14 residues. Per germline, CDR1 LNHDA and CDR2 SQIVND (reference sequence). V was pared by 7 bases and J by 1 base, with 13 bases between. CDR3 residues: CASKVGTPNTEAFF. In DNA, the CDR3 is TGTGCCAGTAAGGTCGGGACACCGAACACTGAAGCTTTCTTT.

The sample holds many counts of this clonotype. The chain employs TRBV14 and TRBJ1-5; no clear D. The germline V and J ends were trimmed by 1 base and 3 bases, with 4 bases remaining between them. Germline assignment: CDR1 SGHDN and CDR2 FVKESK. The CDR3 contains 13 residues. This CDR3 reads CASSQGLNQPQHF. Written as DNA, the CDR3 is TGTGCCAGCAGCCAAGGCCTCAATCAGCCCCAGCATTTT. Using reference TRBV14 and TRBJ1-5 for the parts outside the CDR3, the full variable domain is EAGVTQFPSHSVIEKGQTVTLRCDPISGHDNLYWYRRVMGKEIKFLLHFVKESKQDESGMPNNRFLAERTGGTYSTLKVQPAELEDSGVYFCASSQGLNQPQHFGDGTRLSIL.

In this sample, this clonotype turned up many times. The chain recombines TRBV27 with TRBJ2-5; 7 bases are a match to TRBD2. This CDR3 spans 14 amino acids. V shed 1 base and J 1 base; nucleotides not matched to a gene: 0. Germline CDR1 MNHEY, CDR2 SMNVEV (reference sequence). The CDR3, as DNA: TGTGCCAGCAGTTTATGGGAGGGCCAAGAGACCCAGTACTTC. Residues: CASSLWEGQETQYF.